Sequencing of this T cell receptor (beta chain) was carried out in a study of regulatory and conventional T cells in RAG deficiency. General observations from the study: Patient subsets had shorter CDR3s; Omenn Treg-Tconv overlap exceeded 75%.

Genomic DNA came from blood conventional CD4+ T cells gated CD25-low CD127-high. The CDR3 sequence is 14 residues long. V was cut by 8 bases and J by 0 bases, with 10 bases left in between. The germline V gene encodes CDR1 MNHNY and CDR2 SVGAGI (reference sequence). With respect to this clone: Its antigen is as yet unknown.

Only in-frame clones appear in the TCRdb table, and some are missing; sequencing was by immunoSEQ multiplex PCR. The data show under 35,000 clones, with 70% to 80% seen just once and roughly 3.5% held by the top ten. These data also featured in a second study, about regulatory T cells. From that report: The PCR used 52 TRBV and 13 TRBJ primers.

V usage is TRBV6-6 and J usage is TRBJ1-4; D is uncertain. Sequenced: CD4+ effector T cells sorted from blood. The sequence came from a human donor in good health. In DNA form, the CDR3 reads TGTGCCAGCGGAAACGGCGCAACTAATGAAAAACTGTTTTTT. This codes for CASGNGATNEKLFF.